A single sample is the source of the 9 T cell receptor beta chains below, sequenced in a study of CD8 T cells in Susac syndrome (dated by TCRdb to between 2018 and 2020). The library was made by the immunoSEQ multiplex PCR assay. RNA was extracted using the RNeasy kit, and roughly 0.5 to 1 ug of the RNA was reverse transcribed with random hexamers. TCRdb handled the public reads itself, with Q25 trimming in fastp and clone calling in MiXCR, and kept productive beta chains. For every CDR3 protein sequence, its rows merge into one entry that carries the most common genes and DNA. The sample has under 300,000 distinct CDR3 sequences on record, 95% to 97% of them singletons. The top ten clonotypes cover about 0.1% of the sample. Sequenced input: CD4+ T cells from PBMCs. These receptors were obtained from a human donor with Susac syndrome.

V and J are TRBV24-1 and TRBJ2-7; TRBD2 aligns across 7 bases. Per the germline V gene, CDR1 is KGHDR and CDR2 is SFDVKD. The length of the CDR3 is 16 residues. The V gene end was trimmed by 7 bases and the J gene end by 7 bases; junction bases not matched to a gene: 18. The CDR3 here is CATSAPGLGVMWEQYF. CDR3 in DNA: TGTGCCACCAGCGCACCCGGACTAGGTGTAATGTGGGAGCAGTACTTC.

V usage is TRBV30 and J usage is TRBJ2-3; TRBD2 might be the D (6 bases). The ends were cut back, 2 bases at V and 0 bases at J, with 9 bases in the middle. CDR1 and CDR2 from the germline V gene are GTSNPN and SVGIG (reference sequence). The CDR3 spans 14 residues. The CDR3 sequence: CAWSPTRSTDTQYF. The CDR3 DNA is TGTGCCTGGAGTCCGACTAGGAGCACAGATACGCAGTATTTT.

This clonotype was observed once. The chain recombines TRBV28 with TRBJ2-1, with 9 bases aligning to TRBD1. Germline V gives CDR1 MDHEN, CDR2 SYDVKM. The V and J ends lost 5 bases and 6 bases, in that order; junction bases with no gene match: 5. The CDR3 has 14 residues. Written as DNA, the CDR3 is TGTGCCAGCAGTACCGGGACAGGGAGCAATGAGCAGTTCTTC. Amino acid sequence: CASSTGTGSNEQFF.

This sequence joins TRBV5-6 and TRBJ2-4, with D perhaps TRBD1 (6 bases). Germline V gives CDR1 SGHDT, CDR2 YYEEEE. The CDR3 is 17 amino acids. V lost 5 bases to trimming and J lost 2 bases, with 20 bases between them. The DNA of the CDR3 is TGTGCCAGCAGTTATACCGGGACACGCCTAACCAAAAACATTCAGTACTTC. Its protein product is CASSYTGTRLTKNIQYF.

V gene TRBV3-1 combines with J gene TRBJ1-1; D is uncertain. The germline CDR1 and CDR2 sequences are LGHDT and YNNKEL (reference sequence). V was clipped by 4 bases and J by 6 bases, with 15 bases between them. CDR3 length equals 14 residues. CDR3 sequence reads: CASSPFGRRAEAFF. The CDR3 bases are TGTGCCAGCAGCCCCTTTGGGAGGAGGGCTGAAGCTTTCTTT.

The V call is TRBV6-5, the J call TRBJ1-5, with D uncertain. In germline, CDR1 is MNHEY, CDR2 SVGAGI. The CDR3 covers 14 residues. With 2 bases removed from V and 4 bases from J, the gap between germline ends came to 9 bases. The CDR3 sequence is CASSYRAGNQPQHF. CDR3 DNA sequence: TGTGCCAGCAGTTACCGGGCAGGTAATCAGCCCCAGCATTTT.

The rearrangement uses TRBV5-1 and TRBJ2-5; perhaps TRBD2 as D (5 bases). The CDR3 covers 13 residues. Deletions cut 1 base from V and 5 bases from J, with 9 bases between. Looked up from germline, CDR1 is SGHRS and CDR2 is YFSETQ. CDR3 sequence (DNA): TGCGCCAGCAGCTTGTCTAGCTGGGAGACCCAGTACTTC. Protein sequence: CASSLSSWETQYF.

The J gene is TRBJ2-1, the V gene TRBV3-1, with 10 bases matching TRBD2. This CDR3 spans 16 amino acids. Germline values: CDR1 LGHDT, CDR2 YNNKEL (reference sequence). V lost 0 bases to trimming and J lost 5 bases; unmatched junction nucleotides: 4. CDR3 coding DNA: TGTGCCAGCAGCCAAGATACAAGCGGGAGGGACAATGAGCAGTTCTTC. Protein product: CASSQDTSGRDNEQFF.

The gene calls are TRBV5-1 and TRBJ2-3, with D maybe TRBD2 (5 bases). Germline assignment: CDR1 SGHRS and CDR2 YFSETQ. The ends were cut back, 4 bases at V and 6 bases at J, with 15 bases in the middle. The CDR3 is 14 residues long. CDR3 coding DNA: TGCGCCAGCAGCGCCGTAAGCGGTCCGGATACGCAGTATTTT. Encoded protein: CASSAVSGPDTQYF.